This paragraph covers one T cell receptor (beta chain) sequence. V lost 3 bases and J lost 0, with 8 bases in between. Germline assignment: CDR1 LNHDA and CDR2 SQIVND (reference sequence). There are 15 residues in the CDR3. This entry comes from a study of metastatic and nonmetastatic thyroid tumors. No patient had received any treatment before thyroid surgery. TCRdb re-called clones from the PCR reads using MiXCR. The table records around 19,000 clones, roughly 31% of them present only once. The material sequenced was blood. The chain carries TRBV19 and TRBJ2-2, with D unresolved. The clonotype originates from a female donor with papillary thyroid cancer or a benign thyroid nodule (not recorded which). Some clones in this sample may be carry-over from other donors' samples. The CDR3 loop reads CASSISGTNTGELFF. The CDR3, as DNA: TGTGCCAGTAGTATTTCTGGGACGAACACCGGGGAGCTGTTTTTT.